This T cell receptor beta chain was observed in a study of cytomegalovirus exposure and HLA in healthy donors. The V gene end was trimmed by 1 base and the J gene end by 6 bases; junction bases not matched to a gene: 8. This CDR3 is 16 amino acids long. The germline V gene encodes CDR1 MDHEN and CDR2 SYDVKM. PCR employed 60 Vbeta and 13 Jbeta primers. Sequencing used immunoSEQ multiplex PCR; TCRdb keeps in-frame clones, though not all of them. The sample includes some 120,000 clones, 65% to 80% of them seen just once. Sequenced material: PBMCs. The receptor comes from a woman in her 40s in good health and CMV-seropositive. The genes are TRBV28 and TRBJ1-2; 10 bases map to TRBD1. The CDR3 coding sequence is TGTGCCAGCAGTTTATATGGGACAGGGGTGATCGATGGCTACACCTTC. It translates to CASSLYGTGVIDGYTF.